This T cell receptor (beta chain) was recovered during a study of cytomegalovirus exposure and HLA in healthy donors (dated by TCRdb to the late 2010s). Background for the entire study: An earlier analysis of 550 to 700 of the donors reported approximately 290 Gb of sequence data and around 110 million unique TCR beta sequences from around 200 million T cells. A separate validation cohort of over 95 different subjects was used in addition to the 666-subject first cohort. Genome-wide SNP genotypes for about 65% of the roughly 700 donors were used in a later genetic analysis, which treated that subset as a discovery cohort. Roughly five DR-DQ haplotypes were handled as single units for association and clustering because linkage in the cohort was strong. Both class I and class II loci were covered by HLA typing, at four-digit resolution. The study aimed to test whether signatures of past pathogen exposure could be identified by cataloging public T cell receptors. Among some 400 genotyped donors of the cohort, an average of approximately 200,000 unique TCR beta nucleotide sequences was sequenced per donor, of which about 18% were non-productive. The T cell repertoires of under 750 subjects were profiled by immunosequencing and related to cytomegalovirus serostatus. Typing coverage differed by locus: A, B, C, DRB1 and DQB1 were typed in about 620-630 donors, DQA1 in about 500, DPA1 in around 580, and DPB1 in 450 to 490. The study combined high-throughput TCR immunosequencing, statistical association of individual TCRs with disease status, and machine learning to predict cytomegalovirus infection status. The genetic ancestry cluster associated with self-reported Caucasian donors included over 65% of the approximately 410 genotyped donors. In a later analysis, previously published TCR beta repertoires from more than 500 donors were re-analyzed and high-resolution HLA genotyping was added so that TCR occurrence patterns could be studied. Donor age, sex, ethnicity and CMV serostatus were collected together with the repertoire data. All discovery cohort repertoires had been generated on a single sequencing platform. In an earlier analysis of roughly 580 of the donors, high-throughput TCR beta sequencing was used to judge whether each TCR beta V gene segment behaved as functional or pseudogenic. Rather than drawing on any new phenotypic data, the later analysis identified candidate immune exposures from TCR beta sequences and the way those sequences occurred across donors. About 280 gigabases of sequencing data and 70 million to 100 million unique TCR sequences made up an early release that covered over 550 HLA-typed donors.

The cohort consisted of 600 or so healthy bone marrow donors. All cohort members were sampled while nominally healthy, although unrecorded immune exposures were likely present. The donor tested CMV seronegative and was one of the 352 seronegative cohort members. Every donor gave a peripheral blood sample, and the peripheral blood mononuclear cells from that sample were used for TCR beta sequencing. Genomic DNA extraction from the blood cell samples was performed with the Qiagen DNeasy Blood Extraction Kit. Broad study findings and their caveats: An earlier analysis of some 590 of the donors showed that most TCR beta V segments appeared in productive rearrangements either about 87% or about 30% of the time, which broadly matched IMGT annotations. A later analysis found that TCR association rates varied across HLA loci, with DRB1 alleles showing the most associated TCRs and HLA-C alleles the fewest. HLA typing was unavailable for some donors at each locus, so association tests used only the typed subset. According to the authors, the approach could potentially be generalized to other disease states and immunological phenotypes. The classifier was reported to diagnose cytomegalovirus status with high specificity and sensitivity in both the original cohort and the validation cohort. A later analysis found that most CMV-associated TCR beta chains appeared HLA-restricted, with HLA associations seemingly driven largely by CMV exposure. An association between a missense DCLRE1C variant and V-gene and J-gene trimming of TCR beta chains was found in a later genetic analysis and replicated in an independent cohort. Most TCR sequences were observed very rarely across donors, whereas some public TCRs were present in many individuals. In vitro tests confirmed that a few of the cytomegalovirus-associated TCR beta chains recognize cytomegalovirus antigens. A group of highly shared sequence variants was considered likely to be a technical artifact of the sequencing pipeline. The study gave a list of 150 to 200 TCR beta chains associated with cytomegalovirus. Strong co-occurrence of HLA alleles, especially DR and DQ, made assigning TCR associations to individual alleles difficult. CMV serostatus was the only immune exposure information available for the cohort. In a later analysis, HLA-associated TCR beta chains showed more clonal expansion and lower generation probabilities than non-associated chains that were equally common. Roughly uniform sequencing depth across donors was assumed in presence/absence analyses, although this assumption may not hold. The earlier analysis of about 600 of the donors excluded 15 to 20 rarely observed V segments, including chromosome 9 orphons, because counts were too low. In a later genetic analysis, fewer N-insertions in productive TCRs were reported among donors in an Asian-associated ancestry cluster than the roughly 640-donor mean. Several of the top co-occurrence clusters appeared to be linked to parvovirus B19, influenza, CMV and Epstein-Barr virus, according to a later analysis. This cohort had only TCR beta chains sequenced, and the lack of alpha or paired-chain data limited which features could be detected. A further reported finding was that TCR beta sequences accurately predicted the HLA-A and HLA-B alleles for most subjects in the first cohort. At a false discovery rate of 0.05, a later analysis linked 16,951 TCR beta sequences to specific HLA alleles. Correlated functional status among segregating V segments might be attributable to linkage disequilibrium, but an unknown experimental factor could not be ruled out. Because the 87-base-pair reads could not distinguish some IMGT-functional V segments, including TRBV6-2 and TRBV6-3, those segments were excluded.

The junction shows trimming of 8 bases on V and 0 bases on J, plus 14 bases between the germline ends. The CDR3, from cysteine to phenylalanine, totals 15 residues. This entry keeps only the CDR3 DNA: 45 bases, framed from base 1. The germline V gene (reference sequence) specifies MNHNY as CDR1 and SVGAGI as CDR2. The method behind the library was the immunoSEQ multiplex PCR assay. A mixture of 60 forward primers for TCR Vbeta segments and 13 reverse primers for TCR Jbeta segments was used in the multiplex PCR. The CDR3 region of rearranged TCR beta genes was amplified from genomic DNA with a multiplex PCR assay. On the Illumina HiSeq System, the amplified TCR beta libraries were sequenced as 87-base-pair reads. Processing in the source paper ran as follows. A later analysis counted tens of millions of unique TCR beta chains across the 666 repertoires, and 9 million to 14 million of these chains were shared by at least two donors. Raw reads were error-corrected and collapsed into unique sequences by a nearest-neighbor algorithm in which closely related sequences were merged to remove PCR and sequencing errors. V, D and J gene segments were assigned by aligning CDR3 sequences to IMGT reference sequences. For a sequence to be retained, a match of at least six nucleotides was required to both a V gene segment and a J gene segment. Rearrangements were called productive when the CDR3 lacked stop codons and stayed in frame with V and J; all others were non-productive. Following IMGT convention, CDR3 was defined as the stretch from the second conserved V-encoded cysteine to the conserved J-encoded phenylalanine. The earlier analysis of 450 to 750 of the donors excluded any sequence lacking an unambiguous match to a single V gene segment. In an earlier analysis of almost 600 of the donors, a V segment was called functional when productive rearrangements were above 56.7%, and segregating when the standard deviation between donors exceeded 5%. A statistical classification framework was built for diagnosing cytomegalovirus status from the catalog of TCR beta chain sequences. A later analysis assigned V and J genes by comparing TCR nucleotide sequences with IMGT/GENE-DB human TR gene sequences. A later analysis assigned CDR3 sequences and most-parsimonious VDJ recombination scenarios with the TCRdist pipeline. In a later analysis, every TCR beta chain was defined by the combination of its CDR3 amino acid sequence and its V-gene family, and reads without a unique V-gene family were dropped. A later analysis removed roughly 590 highly shared, low-generation-probability nucleotide sequences to deal with suspected cross-contamination and a sequencing artifact. In a later analysis, a clonal expansion index for each public chain was calculated from normalized within-repertoire ranks of inferred template counts. In a later analysis, generation probabilities were computed with a VDJ recombination model fitted to out-of-frame rearrangements, and the resulting probabilities were checked against IGoR. In a later analysis, hypergeometric tests were used to score TCR-TCR, TCR-HLA and TCR-CMV co-occurrence, with a repertoire-size bias correction applied to TCR pairs. In a later analysis, false discovery rates were estimated by permuting HLA or CMV assignments 20 times. In a later analysis, co-occurring TCRs were grouped using DBSCAN, with TCRdist sequence similarity added in when clustering inside HLA-allele-positive subsets. Repertoires with fewer than 30,000 or more than 120,000 public chains were left out of co-occurrence clustering, as were five repertoires with anomalous nucleotide sharing. The table comes from immuneACCESS by way of TCRdb, which keeps in-frame sequences with V and J called. Part of the clones is missing from these tables; in studies checked, under half for an unresolved V gene and the rest for unknown reasons. That table furnishes V, J and clone size, whereas the DNA furnished D and trimming. This sample holds just over 150,000 clones; roughly 78% were observed only once. The ten biggest clones cover around 3.3% of the sample.

Turning to this clone: Its antigen is unknown. No much larger clonotype is one base removed from it; base qualities were not supplied.

Here the chain combines TRBV6-6 and TRBJ1-3, with the D gene uncertain. This TCR was sampled from a woman aged 40 to 50 in good health and CMV-seronegative. Sequenced input: PBMCs. The sequence in DNA is TGTGCCAGCCATGGAGAGCTTTACTCTGGAAACACCATATATTTT. Translated, this is CASHGELYSGNTIYF.